The present TCR beta chain was sequenced within a study of blood T cells in healthy people across ages. Broader study findings: No conclusive comparison of naive versus antigen-experienced cells was possible with unsorted PBMCs.

V lost 5 bases, J lost 11 bases, and 13 bases stayed unmatched. The CDR3 is made up of 14 amino acids. Germline loops: CDR1 KGHDR, CDR2 SFDVKD. A remark on this clonotype: Its antigen is not known.

The second PCR ran roughly 6 to 12 cycles with a sample-barcoded 5' primer and J-beta primers. TCRdb re-called the 5' RACE reads through MiXCR, storing one row per CDR3 protein. There are around 870,000 distinct CDR3 sequences in the sample; under 30% occur only once, and roughly 17% lies in the top ten. The source of this sequence is a woman aged 80 or older in good health. The sample comprised blood. This sequence joins TRBV24-1 and TRBJ2-5, with TRBD2 matching over 7 bases. In DNA, the CDR3 is TGTGCCACCAGTGGGGCTAGCGGAAACGATGAGCAGTACTTC. Translated: CATSGASGNDEQYF.